This TCR beta chain stems from a study of human T cells and chemical hapten exposure. In the study overall: Patients were given diphenylcyclopropenone on the scalp weekly across the roughly 24-week study. Study results and caveats: Patch test scores rose with PT1 expanded TCR counts, a positive correlation. Healthy people's immune response may differ from that of the donors, who had alopecia.

This clonotype has ten or more counts. The antigen remains undetermined. TCRdb re-called the RACE reads through MiXCR, storing one row per CDR3 protein. This sample carries around 340,000 distinct CDR3 sequences, around 7% of them seen once, and the ten largest clones take less than 10%. As to time point: patch test 1, 2 weeks after DPC sensitization. The treatment denotes: therapeutic diphenylcyclopropenone sensitization with weekly scalp DPC. Non-pregnant alopecia patients aged 18 to 70, suitable for DPC therapy. The starting material was whole blood, obtained in connection with sensitization to the hapten diphenylcyclopropenone (DPC). This clonotype was obtained from a woman in her late teens or twenties with alopecia areata. Some clones in this sample may be carry-over from other donors' samples.

The CDR3: CASSPSALGNQPQHF. The DNA for the CDR3 is TGTGCCAGCTCACCGTCGGCATTGGGGAATCAGCCCCAGCATTTT. The chain links TRBV18 to TRBJ1-5; D unclear. Trimming cost V 3 bases and J 4 bases, with 13 bases left between them. The CDR3 totals 15 residues. The germline V gene has CDR1 KGHSH and CDR2 LQKENI.